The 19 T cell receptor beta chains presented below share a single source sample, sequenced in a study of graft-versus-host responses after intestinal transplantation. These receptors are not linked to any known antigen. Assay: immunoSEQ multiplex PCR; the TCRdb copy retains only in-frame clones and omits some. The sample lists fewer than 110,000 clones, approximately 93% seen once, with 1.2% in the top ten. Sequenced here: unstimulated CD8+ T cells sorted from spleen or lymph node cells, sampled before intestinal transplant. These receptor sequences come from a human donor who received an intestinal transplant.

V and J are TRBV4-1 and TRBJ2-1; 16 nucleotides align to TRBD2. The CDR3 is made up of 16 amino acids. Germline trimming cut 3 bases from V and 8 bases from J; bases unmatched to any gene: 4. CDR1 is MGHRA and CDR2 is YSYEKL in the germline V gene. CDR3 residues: CASSQEGTSGGDEQFF. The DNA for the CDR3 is TGCGCCAGCAGCCAGGAAGGGACTAGCGGGGGGGATGAGCAGTTCTTC.

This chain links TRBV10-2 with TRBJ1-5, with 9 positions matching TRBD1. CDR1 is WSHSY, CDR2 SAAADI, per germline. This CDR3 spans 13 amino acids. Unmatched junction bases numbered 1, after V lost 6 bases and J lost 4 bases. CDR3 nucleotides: TGCGCCAGCAGACAGGGGGCGAATCAGCCCCAGCATTTT. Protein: CASRQGANQPQHF.

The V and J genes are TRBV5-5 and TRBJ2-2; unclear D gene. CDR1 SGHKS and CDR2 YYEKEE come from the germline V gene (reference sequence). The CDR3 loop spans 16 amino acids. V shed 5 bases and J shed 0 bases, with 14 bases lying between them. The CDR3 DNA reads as TGTGCCAGCAGTCAGGCCCCAGCTACGAACACCGGGGAGCTGTTTTTT. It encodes CASSQAPATNTGELFF.

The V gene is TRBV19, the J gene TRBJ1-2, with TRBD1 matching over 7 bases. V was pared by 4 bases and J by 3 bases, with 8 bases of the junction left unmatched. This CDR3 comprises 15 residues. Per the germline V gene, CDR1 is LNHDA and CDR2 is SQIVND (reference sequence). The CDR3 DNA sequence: TGTGCCAGTAGTAGCCAGACAGGGATTTACTATGGCTACACCTTC. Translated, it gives CASSSQTGIYYGYTF.

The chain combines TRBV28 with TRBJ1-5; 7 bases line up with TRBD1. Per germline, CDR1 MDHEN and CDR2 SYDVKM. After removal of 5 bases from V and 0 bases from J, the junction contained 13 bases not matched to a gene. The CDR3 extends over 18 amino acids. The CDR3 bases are TGTGCCAGCAGTCCCCTTCGACAGGGAACTTATAGCAATCAGCCCCAGCATTTT. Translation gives CASSPLRQGTYSNQPQHF.

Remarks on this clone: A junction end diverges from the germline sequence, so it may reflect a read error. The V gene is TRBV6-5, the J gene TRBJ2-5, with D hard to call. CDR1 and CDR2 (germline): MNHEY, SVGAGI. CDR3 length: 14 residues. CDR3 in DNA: TGTGCCAGCAGTTACTCGATGACCGGAGAGCCCCAGTACTTC. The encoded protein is CASSYSMTGEPQYF.

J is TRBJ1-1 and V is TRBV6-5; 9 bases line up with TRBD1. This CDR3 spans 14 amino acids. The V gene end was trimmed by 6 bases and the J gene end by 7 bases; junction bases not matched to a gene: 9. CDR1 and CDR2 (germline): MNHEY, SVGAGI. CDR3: CASRDRDREFEAFF. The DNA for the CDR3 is TGTGCCAGCAGGGACCGGGACAGGGAATTTGAAGCTTTCTTT.

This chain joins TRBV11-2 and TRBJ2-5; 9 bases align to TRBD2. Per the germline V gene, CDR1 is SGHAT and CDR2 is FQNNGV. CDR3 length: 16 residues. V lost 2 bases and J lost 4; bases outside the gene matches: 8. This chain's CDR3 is CASSLLGGGAGETQYF. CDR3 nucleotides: TGTGCCAGCAGCTTACTAGGCGGGGGGGCCGGAGAGACCCAGTACTTC.

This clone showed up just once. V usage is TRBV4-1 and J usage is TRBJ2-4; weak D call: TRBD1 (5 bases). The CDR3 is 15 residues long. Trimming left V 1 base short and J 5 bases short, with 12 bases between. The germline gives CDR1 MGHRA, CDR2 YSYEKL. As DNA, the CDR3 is TGCGCCAGCAGCCAAGTCATGGACATCCAAAACATTCAGTACTTC. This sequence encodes CASSQVMDIQNIQYF.

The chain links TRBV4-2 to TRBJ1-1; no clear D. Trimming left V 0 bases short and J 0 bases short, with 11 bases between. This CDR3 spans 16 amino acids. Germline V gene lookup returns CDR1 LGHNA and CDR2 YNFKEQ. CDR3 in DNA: TGTGCCAGCAGCCAAGACGGGTCGGGGATGAACACTGAAGCTTTCTTT. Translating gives CASSQDGSGMNTEAFF.

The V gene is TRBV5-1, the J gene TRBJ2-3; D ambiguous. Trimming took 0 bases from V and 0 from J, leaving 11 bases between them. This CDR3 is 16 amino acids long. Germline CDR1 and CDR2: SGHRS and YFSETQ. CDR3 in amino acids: CASSLASGTSTDTQYF. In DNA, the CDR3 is TGCGCCAGCAGCTTGGCCTCAGGAACTAGCACAGATACGCAGTATTTT.

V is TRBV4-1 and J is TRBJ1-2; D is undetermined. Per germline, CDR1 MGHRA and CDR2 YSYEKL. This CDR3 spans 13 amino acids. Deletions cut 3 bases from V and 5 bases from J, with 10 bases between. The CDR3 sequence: CASSQARQYGYTF. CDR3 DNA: TGCGCCAGCAGCCAGGCCCGACAATATGGCTACACCTTC.

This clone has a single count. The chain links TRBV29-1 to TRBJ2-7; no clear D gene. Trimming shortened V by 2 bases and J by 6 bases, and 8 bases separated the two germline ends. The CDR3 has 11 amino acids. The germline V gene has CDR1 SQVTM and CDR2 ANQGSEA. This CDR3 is CSVEIPGEQYF. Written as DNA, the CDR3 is TGCAGCGTTGAAATCCCCGGCGAGCAGTACTTC.

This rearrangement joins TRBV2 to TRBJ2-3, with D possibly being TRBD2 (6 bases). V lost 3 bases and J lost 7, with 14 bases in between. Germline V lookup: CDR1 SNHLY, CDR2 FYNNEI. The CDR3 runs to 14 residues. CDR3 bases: TGTGCCAGCAGTGACGGGTTTCGGGGGAATACGCAGTATTTT. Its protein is CASSDGFRGNTQYF.

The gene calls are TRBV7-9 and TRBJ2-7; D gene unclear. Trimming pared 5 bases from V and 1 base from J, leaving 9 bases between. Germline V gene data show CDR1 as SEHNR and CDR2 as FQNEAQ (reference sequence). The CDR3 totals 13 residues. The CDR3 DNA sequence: TGTGCCAGCAGCCCCCAGGAGTCCTACGAGCAGTACTTC. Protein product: CASSPQESYEQYF.

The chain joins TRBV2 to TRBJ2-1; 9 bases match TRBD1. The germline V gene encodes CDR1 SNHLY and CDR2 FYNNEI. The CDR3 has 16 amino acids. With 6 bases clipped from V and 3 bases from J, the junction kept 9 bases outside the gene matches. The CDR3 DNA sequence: TGTGCCAGCAGAACAACAGGGGGCGCGGACTACAATGAGCAGTTCTTC. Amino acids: CASRTTGGADYNEQFF. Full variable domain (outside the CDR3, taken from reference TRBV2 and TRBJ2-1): EPEVTQTPSHQVTQMGQEVILRCVPISNHLYFYWYRQILGQKVEFLVSFYNNEISEKSEIFDDQFSVERPDGSNFTLKIRSTKLEDSAMYFCASRTTGGADYNEQFFGPGTRLTVL.

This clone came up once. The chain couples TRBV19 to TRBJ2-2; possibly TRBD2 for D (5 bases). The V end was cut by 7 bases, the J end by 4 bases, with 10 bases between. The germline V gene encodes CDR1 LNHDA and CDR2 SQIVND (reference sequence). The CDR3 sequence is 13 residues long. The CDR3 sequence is CASNIGITGELFF. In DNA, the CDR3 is TGTGCCAGTAACATCGGGATCACCGGGGAGCTGTTTTTT.

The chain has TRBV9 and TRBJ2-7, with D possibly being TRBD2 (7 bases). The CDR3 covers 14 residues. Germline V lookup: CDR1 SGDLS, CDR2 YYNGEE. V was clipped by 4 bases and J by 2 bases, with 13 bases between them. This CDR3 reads CASSPGGHPYEQYF. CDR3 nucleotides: TGTGCCAGCAGCCCCGGGGGGCACCCCTACGAGCAGTACTTC.

CDR3 in DNA: TGTGCCAGCAGCCTAGGGAGCGGGGGGATTGGAGAGACCCAGTACTTC. The encoded protein is CASSLGSGGIGETQYF. The rearrangement uses TRBV7-6 and TRBJ2-5, with 9 bases that match TRBD2. This CDR3 has 16 residues. Germline V CDR1 and CDR2: SGHVS, FNYEAQ. V lost 5 bases, J lost 4 bases, and 11 bases stayed unmatched.